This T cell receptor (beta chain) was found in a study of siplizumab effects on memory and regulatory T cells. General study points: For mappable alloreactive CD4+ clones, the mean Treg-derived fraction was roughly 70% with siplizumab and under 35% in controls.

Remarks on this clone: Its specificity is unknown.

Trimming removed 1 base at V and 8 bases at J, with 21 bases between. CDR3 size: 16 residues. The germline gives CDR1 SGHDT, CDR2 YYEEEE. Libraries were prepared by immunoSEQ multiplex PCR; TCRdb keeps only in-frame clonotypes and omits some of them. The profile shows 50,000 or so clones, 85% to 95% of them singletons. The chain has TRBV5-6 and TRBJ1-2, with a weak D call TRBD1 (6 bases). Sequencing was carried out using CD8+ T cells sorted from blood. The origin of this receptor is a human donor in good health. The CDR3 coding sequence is TGTGCCAGCAGCTTGTTATCGCAGGGGCGCCTACAAGGCTACACCTTC. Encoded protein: CASSLLSQGRLQGYTF.